This T cell receptor beta chain was captured by sequencing in a study of T cell changes during pregnancy in multiple sclerosis. The method was immunoSEQ multiplex PCR; TCRdb's version includes in-frame clones alone and lacks a portion of them. The data show tens of thousands of clones, 92% seen once. The trim removed 1 base at V and 7 bases at J, leaving 7 bases unmatched. Germline CDR1 reads SGHVS; CDR2 reads FQNEAQ. The CDR3 extends over 15 amino acids. The chain links TRBV7-8 to TRBJ1-5; 7 positions agree with TRBD1. The input for sequencing was peripheral blood, taken in the second trimester of pregnancy. The sequence was obtained from a female donor with multiple sclerosis, enrolled in a pregnancy study. CDR3 sequence (DNA): TGTGCCAGCAGCTTAGGGGACAGCGTGGGACAGCCCCAGCATTTT. It yields the protein CASSLGDSVGQPQHF. The entire variable domain, with the rest obtained from reference TRBV7-8 and TRBJ1-5, is as follows: GAGVSQSPRYKVAKRGQDVALRCDPISGHVSLFWYQQALGQGPEFLTYFQNEAQLDKSGLPSDRFFAERPEGSVSTLKIQRTQQEDSAVYLCASSLGDSVGQPQHFGDGTRLSIL.